This TCR beta chain was obtained from a study of control samples from healthy donors and cancer patients. V was cut by 6 bases and J by 5 bases, with 19 bases left in between. This CDR3 contains 15 residues. Germline CDR1 SGHTA, CDR2 FQGNSA. Clones were sequenced by immunoSEQ multiplex PCR, and TCRdb holds only the in-frame ones, with some missing. The table shows 65,000 to 95,000 clones, with more than 75% occurring only once. The source is a man in his forties or fifties in good health. Sequenced material: blood. The chain combines TRBV7-2 with TRBJ1-2, with D perhaps matching TRBD1 (5 bases). CDR3 nucleotides: TGTGCCAGCAGTTCGCGGGGGGGAGACACTTATGGCTACACCTTC. Translation: CASSSRGGDTYGYTF.